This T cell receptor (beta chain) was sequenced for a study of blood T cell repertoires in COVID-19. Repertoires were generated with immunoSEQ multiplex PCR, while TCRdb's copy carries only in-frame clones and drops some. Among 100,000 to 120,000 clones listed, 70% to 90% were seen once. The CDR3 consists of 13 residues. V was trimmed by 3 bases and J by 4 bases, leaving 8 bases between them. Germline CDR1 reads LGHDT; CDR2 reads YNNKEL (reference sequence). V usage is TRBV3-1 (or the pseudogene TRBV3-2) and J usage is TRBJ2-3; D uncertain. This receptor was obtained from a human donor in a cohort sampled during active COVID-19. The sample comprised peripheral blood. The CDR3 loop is CASSHLTADTQYF. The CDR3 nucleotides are TGTGCCAGCAGCCACCTAACGGCAGATACGCAGTATTTT.